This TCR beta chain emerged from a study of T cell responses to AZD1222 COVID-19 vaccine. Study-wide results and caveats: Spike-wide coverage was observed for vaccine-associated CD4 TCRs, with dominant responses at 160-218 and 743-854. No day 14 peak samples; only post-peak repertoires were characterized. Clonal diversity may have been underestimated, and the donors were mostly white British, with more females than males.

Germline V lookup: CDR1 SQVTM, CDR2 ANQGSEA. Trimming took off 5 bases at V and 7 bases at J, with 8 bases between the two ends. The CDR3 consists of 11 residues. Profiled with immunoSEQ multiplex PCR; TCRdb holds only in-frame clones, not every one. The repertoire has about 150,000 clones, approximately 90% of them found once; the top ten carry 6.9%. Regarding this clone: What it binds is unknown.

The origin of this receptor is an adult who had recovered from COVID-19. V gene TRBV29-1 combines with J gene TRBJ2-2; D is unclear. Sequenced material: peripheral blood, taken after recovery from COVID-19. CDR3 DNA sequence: TGCAGCGTTCACTTGGACGGGGAGCTGTTTTTT. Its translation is CSVHLDGELFF.